This T cell receptor (beta chain) was captured by sequencing in a study of blood T cell repertoires in COVID-19. Study in general: Spain, Italy and the United States supplied samples that represented acute and convalescent COVID-19. T cells, B-cell-depleted T cells, or PBMCs provided the cDNA or gDNA that served as material.

Germline CDR1 and CDR2: MGHDK and SYGVNS. This CDR3 is 15 amino acids long. V was clipped by 1 base and J by 4 bases; unmatched bases: 2. In the study's own analysis: It was from reference gene primer amplification that nucleated cell counts were estimated. Repertoires were generated with immunoSEQ multiplex PCR, while TCRdb's copy carries only in-frame clones and drops some. V and J calls and clone size come straight from that table; D and trimming were deduced from the DNA. This sample carries more than 200,000 clones, roughly 84% of them seen once, and the ten largest clones take 1.4%. Material for sequencing was peripheral blood. The source is a woman between 40 and 50 years old who had recovered from COVID-19. This chain connects TRBV25-1 to TRBJ2-3, with 10 bases lining up with TRBD2. The CDR3 bases are TGTGCCAGCAGTGAATGGCTAGCGGGGGCAGATACGCAGTATTTT. Protein: CASSEWLAGADTQYF.